The 15 T cell receptor beta chains below all came from one sample that was sequenced in a study of blood T cell repertoires in COVID-19. Method: immunoSEQ multiplex PCR; TCRdb's copy keeps in-frame clones and lacks some. There are over 400,000 clones in the sample; 70% to 90% occur only once, and under 4% lies in the top ten. The sample consisted of peripheral blood. The receptors originated from a human donor in a cohort sampled during active COVID-19.

The J gene is TRBJ1-2, the V gene TRBV3-1 (or the pseudogene TRBV3-2); no definite D call. V was pared by 1 base and J by 1 base, with 7 bases between. The CDR3 is 14 residues long. The germline CDR1 and CDR2 sequences are LGHDT and YNNKEL (reference sequence). The DNA of the CDR3 is TGTGCCAGCAGCCAAGGGCGGATTAACTATGGCTACACCTTC. As protein: CASSQGRINYGYTF.

This clone was observed a single time. V is TRBV7-3 and J is TRBJ2-2; 11 bases agree with TRBD2. From germline, CDR1 is SGHTA and CDR2 FQGTGA. The V segment lost 5 bases and the J segment 7 bases; nucleotides outside the gene matches: 9. This CDR3 is 16 amino acids long. This CDR3 reads CASSQLAGGGVGELFF. DNA for the CDR3: TGTGCCAGCAGCCAGCTAGCGGGAGGAGGGGTCGGGGAGCTGTTTTTT.

This clone has just a few counts. This chain connects TRBV9 to TRBJ1-6; possible D gene TRBD1, 6 bases. The CDR3 is 16 amino acids. V lost 0 bases and J 10 bases, leaving 17 bases between the germline ends. Germline-derived CDR1 and CDR2 are SGDLS and YYNGEE. CDR3 sequence: CASSVGHREWESPLHF. The CDR3 nucleotides are TGTGCCAGCAGCGTAGGCCACAGGGAATGGGAATCACCCCTCCACTTT.

The V and J genes are TRBV3-1 (or the pseudogene TRBV3-2) and TRBJ1-5; 10 nucleotides match TRBD1. The CDR3 covers 15 residues. The germline V gene has CDR1 LGHDT and CDR2 YNNKEL (reference sequence). V shed 1 base, J shed 7 bases, and the junction held 4 bases outside the gene matches. The CDR3 here is CASSQGTGGWQPQHF. The DNA of the CDR3 is TGTGCCAGCAGCCAAGGGACAGGGGGATGGCAGCCCCAGCATTTT.

This clone was picked up one time. This chain links TRBV6-2 or TRBV6-3 with TRBJ1-5; TRBD1 matches at 7 bases. This CDR3 has 16 amino acids. Germline CDR1 is MNHEY and CDR2 is SVGEGT. After removal of 4 bases from V and 7 bases from J, the junction contained 13 bases not matched to a gene. As DNA, the CDR3 is TGTGCCAGCAGTTCCCTACAGGGGTATTTGCGGCAGCCCCAGCATTTT. Translation: CASSSLQGYLRQPQHF.

The chain joins TRBV5-8 to TRBJ2-2; no reliable D call. This CDR3 contains 16 residues. CDR1 and CDR2 (germline): SGHTS, YDEGEE. The ends were cut back, 4 bases at V and 0 bases at J, with 13 bases in the middle. CDR3 sequence (DNA): TGTGCCAGCAGCCTCATGTGGGCGACGAACACCGGGGAGCTGTTTTTT. Its protein is CASSLMWATNTGELFF.

This sequence joins TRBV2 and TRBJ2-2; a possible D gene is TRBD2 (6 bases). Germline V gene data show CDR1 as SNHLY and CDR2 as FYNNEI. CDR3 length: 17 residues. V lost 2 bases, J lost 4 bases, and 17 bases lay in between. CDR3 loop: CASSEIRDSPGTGELFF. The CDR3 DNA reads TGTGCCAGCAGTGAAATAAGGGACTCCCCGGGCACCGGGGAGCTGTTTTTT.

This clone came up a few times. The V call is TRBV27, the J call TRBJ1-1; possible D gene TRBD1, 6 bases. V was cut by 5 bases and J by 6 bases, with 22 bases left in between. The CDR3 extends over 16 amino acids. Germline assignment: CDR1 MNHEY and CDR2 SMNVEV (reference sequence). The CDR3 loop reads CASSPWGTGQAAEAFF. The CDR3 coding sequence is TGTGCCAGCAGTCCCTGGGGAACAGGGCAGGCGGCTGAAGCTTTCTTT.

J is TRBJ1-4 and V is TRBV6-1; a possible D gene is TRBD1 (5 bases). Germline assignment: CDR1 MNHNS and CDR2 SASEGT. CDR3 length equals 12 residues. Between the trimmed V and J ends, which lost 3 bases and 6 bases, there was a span of 5 bases. The CDR3 spells CASSDRDEKLFF. CDR3 nucleotides: TGTGCCAGCAGTGACAGGGATGAAAAACTGTTTTTT.

Only a few counts were recorded for this clone. The chain joins TRBV18 to TRBJ1-2; a possible D gene is TRBD1 (6 bases). V was trimmed by 2 bases and J by 3 bases, leaving 10 bases between them. CDR3 size: 14 residues. Germline loops: CDR1 KGHSH, CDR2 LQKENI. The CDR3 DNA reads TGTGCCAGCTCACCAGGTCACAGGGACTATGGCTACACCTTC. Its translation is CASSPGHRDYGYTF.

The DNA of the CDR3 is TGTGCCAGCAGTTACCCACCCGGCCGAGGATCCTATGGCTACACCTTC. This encodes CASSYPPGRGSYGYTF. The chain recombines TRBV6-5 with TRBJ1-2; no definite D call. Looked up from germline, CDR1 is MNHEY and CDR2 is SVGAGI. This CDR3 contains 16 residues. V was cut by 2 bases and J by 4 bases, with 17 bases left in between.

The chain is built from TRBV4-2 and TRBJ2-5; TRBD2 matches 10 bases. Germline CDR1 is LGHNA and CDR2 is YNFKEQ. The CDR3 extends over 16 amino acids. With V trimmed by 1 base and J by 5 bases, 7 bases remained unmatched. The DNA for the CDR3 is TGTGCCAGCAGCCAAGGCCTAGCGGGAGACGAGGAGACCCAGTACTTC. Its translation: CASSQGLAGDEETQYF.

The chain links TRBV5-4 to TRBJ2-1; a weak D match, TRBD2 (5 bases). From germline, CDR1 is SGHNT and CDR2 YYREEE (reference sequence). V gave up 2 bases and J gave up 0 bases, with 12 bases separating them. The length of the CDR3 is 16 residues. Written as DNA, the CDR3 is TGTGCCAGCAGCTTCACTAGGGCAAGCTCCTACAATGAGCAGTTCTTC. As protein: CASSFTRASSYNEQFF.

V gene TRBV18 combines with J gene TRBJ1-5; D unclear. The V gene lost 2 bases and the J gene lost 2 bases, with 19 bases spanning the gap. Looked up from germline, CDR1 is KGHSH and CDR2 is LQKENI. The CDR3 sequence is 18 residues long. CDR3 DNA sequence: TGTGCCAGCTCACCAAAAGGAGGGAACTCAAGGGGCAATCAGCCCCAGCATTTT. It codes for CASSPKGGNSRGNQPQHF. The full variable domain, in which reference TRBV18 and TRBJ1-5 provide the parts outside the CDR3, is NAGVMQNPRHLVRRRGQEARLRCSPMKGHSHVYWYRQLPEEGLKFMVYLQKENIIDESGMPKERFSAEFPKEGPSILRIQQVVRGDSAAYFCASSPKGGNSRGNQPQHFGDGTRLSIL.

The chain joins TRBV7-3 to TRBJ2-3; D is possibly TRBD2 (7 bases). CDR1 is SGHTA and CDR2 is FQGTGA in the germline V gene. Trimming stripped 3 bases from V and 4 bases from J, with 11 bases between. The CDR3 contains 14 residues. The DNA of the CDR3 is TGTGCCAGCAGCTTCGGGGGGCGCGCAGATACGCAGTATTTT. As protein: CASSFGGRADTQYF.